This T cell receptor (beta chain) was sequenced in a study of T-cell memory formation after mild COVID-19 (dated by TCRdb to the early 2020s). In terms of the full investigation: TCR sequence clusters from the two donors were largely donor specific. In a couple of donors, T-cell clones that expanded and contracted after mild COVID-19 were tracked by sequencing TCRalpha and TCRbeta repertoires over time. The cohort was made up of two young adult volunteers, one female and one male, who were previously healthy. The study at large found these results: Some responding clones were detected in pre-infection memory, suggesting pre-existing cross-reactive memory T cells joined the SARS-CoV-2 response. Only a couple of mild cases were covered in the study, and larger cohorts including severe cases with pre-infection samples were considered necessary. Clones contracting from day 15 to 85 had balanced CD4/CD8 phenotypes, while a second wave expanding from day 15 to 37 was biased towards CD4+. Contracting CD4+ clones appeared mostly in the CM and EM memory subsets, whereas CD8+ clones were enriched in EMRA. SARS-CoV-2 specificity of the second-wave clones peaking on day 37 was not confirmed.

This clonotype was counted only a few times. Its specific antigen is unknown. No much larger clone is present one base from it, and per-base qualities are unavailable. The germline V gene provides CDR1 SGHVS and CDR2 FQNEAQ. The germline V and J ends show losses of 3 bases and 4 bases respectively, and no gene match explains 9 bases of the junction. CDR3 length: 17 amino acids, cysteine to phenylalanine. The retained sequence is limited to the CDR3, 51 bases, with the frame set at the first base. PBMCs were isolated by Ficoll-Paque density gradient centrifugation. Sequencing was performed on an Illumina NovaSeq 6000. TCRalpha and TCRbeta cDNA libraries were constructed by 5'RACE with constant-segment primers, with sample barcodes and unique molecular identifiers being introduced. RNA was extracted from every sample with Trizol reagent. The libraries were amplified in two PCR steps, and the second step added a second sample barcode and Illumina TruSeq adapters. Sequencing of the libraries was done on an Illumina NovaSeq, producing 2 x 150 bp paired-end reads. As for the authors' bioinformatics: With migec v1.2.7, reads were demultiplexed and then collapsed into UMI-guided consensus sequences. Using mixcr v2.1.11, the UMI consensuses were aligned to TRA and TRB V and J templates and assembled into clonotypes. Expanded or contracted clonotypes were those called significant by both edgeR and NoisET, with noise models trained on biological replicates. edgeR calls used a false discovery rate-adjusted p below 0.01 and a log2 fold-change threshold of 1. As an exploratory analysis of dynamics, max-normalized trajectories of the 1000 most abundant clonotypes were examined by PCA with hierarchical clustering. Separately sequenced CD4+ and CD8+ repertoires were used to assign a CD4 or CD8 phenotype to each responding clone. Starting from the raw public reads, TCRdb applied fastp trimming at Q25, assembled clones with MiXCR and retained in-frame beta chains. For every CDR3 protein sequence, its rows merge into one entry that carries the most common genes and DNA. TCRdb assigned the V and J calls; the authors' analysis was not used. Present in this sample are 110,000 to 150,000 distinct CDR3 sequences, roughly a quarter of which were seen just once. The biggest ten clones account for about 24% of the sample.

The V gene is TRBV7-8 and the J gene is TRBJ2-5, with TRBD2 matching 12 junction bases. Sequenced input: PBMCs or a T cell subset sorted from them (not recorded which). The receptor's source is an adult woman who had mild COVID-19 (a few samples of this study predate the infection). The sample titles of this study are shuffled in the database, so cell type and time point are left out; the donor was told from shared clones. The CDR3: CASSFGTSGYKLETQYF. The DNA sequence is as follows: TGTGCCAGCAGCTTTGGGACTAGCGGGTATAAGCTAGAGACCCAGTACTTC.